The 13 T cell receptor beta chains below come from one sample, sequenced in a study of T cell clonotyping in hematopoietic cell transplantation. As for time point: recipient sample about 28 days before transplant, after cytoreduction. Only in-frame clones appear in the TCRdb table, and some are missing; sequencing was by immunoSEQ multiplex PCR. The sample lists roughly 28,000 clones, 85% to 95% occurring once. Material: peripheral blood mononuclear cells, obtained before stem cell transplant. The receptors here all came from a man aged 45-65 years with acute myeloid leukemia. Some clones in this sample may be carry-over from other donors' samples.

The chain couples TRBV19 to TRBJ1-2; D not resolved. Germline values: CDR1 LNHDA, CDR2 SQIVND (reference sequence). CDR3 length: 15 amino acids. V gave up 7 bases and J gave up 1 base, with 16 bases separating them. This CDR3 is CASNPGPQFNYGYTF. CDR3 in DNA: TGTGCCAGTAACCCCGGGCCCCAGTTTAACTATGGCTACACCTTC. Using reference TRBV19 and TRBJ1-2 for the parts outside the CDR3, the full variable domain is DGGITQSPKYLFRKEGQNVTLSCEQNLNHDAMYWYRQDPGQGLRLIYYSQIVNDFQKGDIAEGYSVSREKKESFPLTVTSAQKNPTAFYLCASNPGPQFNYGYTFGSGTRLTVV.

The CDR3 coding sequence is TGCAGCGTTGCAAAAAGAGACACTGAAGCTTTCTTT. As protein: CSVAKRDTEAFF. The chain links TRBV29-1 to TRBJ1-1; D is unresolved. The CDR3 loop spans 12 amino acids. Germline V gene sequence: CDR1 SQVTM, CDR2 ANQGSEA. V was trimmed by 4 bases and J by 3 bases, leaving 9 bases between them.

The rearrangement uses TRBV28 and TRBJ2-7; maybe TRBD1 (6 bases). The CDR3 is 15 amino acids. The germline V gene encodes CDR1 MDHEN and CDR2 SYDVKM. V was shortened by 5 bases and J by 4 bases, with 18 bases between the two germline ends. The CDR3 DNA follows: TGTGCCAGCAGTCCAGGGGTCCCAGGGATTTACGAGCAGTACTTC. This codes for CASSPGVPGIYEQYF.

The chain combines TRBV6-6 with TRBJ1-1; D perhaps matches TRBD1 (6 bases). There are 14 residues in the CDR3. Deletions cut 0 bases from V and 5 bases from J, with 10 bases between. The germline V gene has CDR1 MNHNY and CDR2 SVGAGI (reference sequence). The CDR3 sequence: CASSYSKGDTEAFF. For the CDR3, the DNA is TGTGCCAGCAGTTACTCGAAGGGGGATACTGAAGCTTTCTTT.

CDR3 residues: CASSLAVPDTQYF. DNA of the CDR3: TGTGCCAGCAGCTTAGCAGTGCCGGATACGCAGTATTTT. V is TRBV7-2 and J is TRBJ2-3; D is unresolved. CDR3 size: 13 residues. Germline CDR1 reads SGHTA; CDR2 reads FQGNSA. The V end lost 0 bases, the J end lost 6 bases, and 7 bases lay between the germline ends.

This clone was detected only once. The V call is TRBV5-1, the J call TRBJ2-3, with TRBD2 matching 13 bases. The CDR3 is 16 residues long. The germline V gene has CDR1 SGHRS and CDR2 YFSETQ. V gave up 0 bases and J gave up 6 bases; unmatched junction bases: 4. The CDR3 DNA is TGCGCCAGCAGCTTGGTTGGACTAGCGGGAGCGGATACGCAGTATTTT. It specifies CASSLVGLAGADTQYF. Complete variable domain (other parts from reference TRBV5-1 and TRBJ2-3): KAGVTQTPRYLIKTRGQQVTLSCSPISGHRSVSWYQQTPGQGLQFLFEYFSETQRNKGNFPGRFSGRQFSNSRSEMNVSTLELGDSALYLCASSLVGLAGADTQYFGPGTRLTVL.

The chain's CDR3 is CASSDGRGGSYEQYF. CDR3 nucleotide sequence: TGTGCCAGCAGCGACGGCCGAGGAGGATCCTACGAGCAGTACTTC. The chain has TRBV11-3 and TRBJ2-7, with D possibly TRBD2 on 5 matching bases. The CDR3 covers 15 residues. Trimming cost V 5 bases and J 1 base, with 15 bases left between them. From germline, CDR1 is SGHNT and CDR2 YENEEA. Looking up the rest from reference TRBV11-3 and TRBJ2-7 gives the full variable domain: EAGVVQSPRYKIIEKKQPVAFWCNPISGHNTLYWYLQNLGQGPELLIRYENEEAVDDSQLPKDRFSAERLKGVDSTLKIQPAELGDSAVYLCASSDGRGGSYEQYFGPGTRLTVT.

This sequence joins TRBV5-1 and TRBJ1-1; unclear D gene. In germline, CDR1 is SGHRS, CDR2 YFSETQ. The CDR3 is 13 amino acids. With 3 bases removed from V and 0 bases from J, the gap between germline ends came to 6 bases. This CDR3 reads CASSSAMNTEAFF. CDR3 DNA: TGCGCCAGCAGCTCCGCAATGAACACTGAAGCTTTCTTT.

The CDR3, as DNA: TGCGCCAGCAGCTTGGAACCTAGCGCGAGTAGGGAGACCCAGTACTTC. Protein product: CASSLEPSASRETQYF. The chain links TRBV5-1 to TRBJ2-5; perhaps TRBD2 as D (6 bases). With 0 bases removed from V and 5 bases from J, the gap between germline ends came to 17 bases. This CDR3 region has 16 residues. CDR1 is SGHRS, CDR2 YFSETQ, per germline.

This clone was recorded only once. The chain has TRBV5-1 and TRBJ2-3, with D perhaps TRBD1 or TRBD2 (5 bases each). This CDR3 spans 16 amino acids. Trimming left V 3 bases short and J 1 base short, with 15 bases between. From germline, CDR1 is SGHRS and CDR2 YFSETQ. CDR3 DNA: TGCGCCAGCAGCTCCAGTGGGGGAAGTGGCACAGATACGCAGTATTTT. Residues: CASSSSGGSGTDTQYF.

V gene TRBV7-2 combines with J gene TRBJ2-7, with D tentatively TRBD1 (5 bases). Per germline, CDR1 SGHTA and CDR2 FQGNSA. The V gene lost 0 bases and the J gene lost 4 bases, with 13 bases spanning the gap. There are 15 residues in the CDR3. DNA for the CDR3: TGTGCCAGCAGCTTAGCGATAACGACAGCTTACGAGCAGTACTTC. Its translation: CASSLAITTAYEQYF.

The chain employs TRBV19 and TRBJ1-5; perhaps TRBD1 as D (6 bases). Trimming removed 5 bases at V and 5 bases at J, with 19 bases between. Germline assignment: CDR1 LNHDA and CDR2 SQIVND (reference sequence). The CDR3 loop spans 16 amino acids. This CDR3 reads CASSPNGGGLDQPQHF. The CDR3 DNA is TGTGCCAGTAGTCCGAACGGCGGGGGGCTGGATCAGCCCCAGCATTTT.

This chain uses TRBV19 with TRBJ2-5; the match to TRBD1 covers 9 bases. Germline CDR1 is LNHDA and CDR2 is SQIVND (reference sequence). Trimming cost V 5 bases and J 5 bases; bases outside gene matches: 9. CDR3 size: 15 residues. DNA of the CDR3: TGTGCCAGTAGTCCTGGTACAGGGGGCAGCGAGACCCAGTACTTC. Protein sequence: CASSPGTGGSETQYF.